These T cell receptor beta chains were read from a single sample in a study of T-cell memory formation after mild COVID-19. Each CDR3 protein is one row after TCRdb ran MiXCR on the 5' RACE reads. The repertoire has about 210,000 distinct CDR3 sequences, about 10% of them found once; the top ten carry approximately 3%. Sequenced input: PBMCs or a T cell subset sorted from them (not recorded which). The receptors were sampled from a young man who had mild COVID-19 (a few samples of this study predate the infection). Cell type and time point are not known. CDR3s include the opening cysteine and the closing phenylalanine or tryptophan. The D gene is left open where the match is weak. Part of the rows lack a size; the others show once, few, many or a class for expanded clones.

>TRBJ1-5|.|TRBV7-2|.
CASSLGGGSIQPQHF
TGTGCCAGCAGCTTAGGGGGGGGTAGTATTCAGCCCCAGCATTTT
>TRBJ2-1|.|TRBV6-2/TRBV6-3|.
CASSYAGRSEQFF
TGTGCCAGCAGTTACGCAGGCCGATCCGAGCAGTTCTTC
>TRBJ2-3|many|TRBV20-1|TRBD2
CSARVLAGGALTDTQYF
TGCAGTGCTAGAGTACTAGCGGGGGGAGCCCTCACAGATACGCAGTATTTT
>TRBJ2-1|many|TRBV7-2|TRBD2
CASSLGRLAGGYNEQFF
TGTGCCAGCAGCTTAGGGAGGCTAGCGGGGGGCTACAATGAGCAGTTCTTC
>TRBJ2-3|.|TRBV4-1|.
CASSQETPDTQYF
TGCGCCAGCAGCCAGGAGACCCCAGATACGCAGTATTTT
>TRBJ1-2|.|TRBV7-2|.
CASSPREQADGYTF
TGTGCCAGCAGCCCGCGAGAGCAGGCGGATGGCTACACCTTC
>TRBJ2-5|few|TRBV2|.
CASMVGTQYF
TGTGCCAGCATGGTGGGGACCCAGTACTTC
>TRBJ2-3|many|TRBV5-5|.
CASSSEGGGWGTDTQYF
TGTGCCAGCAGCTCGGAAGGAGGGGGGTGGGGCACAGATACGCAGTATTTT
>TRBJ1-6|.|TRBV28|TRBD1
CASSTTGTVAGPRASLHF
TGTGCCAGCAGTACCACCGGGACAGTTGCTGGGCCAAGGGCGTCCCTCCACTTT
>TRBJ2-1|few|TRBV28|.
CASTSEYNEQFF
TGTGCCAGCACCTCCGAATACAATGAGCAGTTCTTC
>TRBJ2-1|few|TRBV6-5|.
CASDPRGNGNEQFF
TGTGCCAGCGATCCTAGGGGGAACGGCAATGAGCAGTTCTTC
>TRBJ2-3|.|TRBV5-4|.
CASSLAQGTDTQYF
TGTGCCAGCAGCTTGGCCCAGGGGACAGATACGCAGTATTTT
>TRBJ2-1|few|TRBV3-1|.
CASSSSPSYNEQFF
TGTGCCAGCAGCAGTAGCCCCTCCTACAATGAGCAGTTCTTC
>TRBJ2-5|few|TRBV10-3|.
CAISEYQGETQYF
TGTGCCATCAGTGAGTACCAAGGAGAGACCCAGTACTTC
>TRBJ2-4|few|TRBV28|.
CASTSGGSGPLNIQYF
TGTGCCAGCACCTCAGGTGGAAGTGGCCCCTTAAACATTCAGTACTTC
>TRBJ1-1|.|TRBV5-1|.
CASTPGGASTEAFF
TGCGCCAGCACCCCGGGGGGGGCCAGCACTGAAGCTTTCTTT
>TRBJ1-2|.|TRBV3-1|.
CASSQARGAYGYTF
TGTGCCAGCAGCCAAGCCCGGGGGGCCTATGGCTACACCTTC
>TRBJ2-5|.|TRBV20-1|TRBD2
CSASDSGGVQETQYF
TGCAGTGCTTCCGATAGCGGGGGGGTACAAGAGACCCAGTACTTC
>TRBJ1-2|many|TRBV4-1|.
CASSQDPGNYGYTF
TGCGCCAGCAGCCAAGATCCGGGGAACTATGGCTACACCTTC
>TRBJ2-1|few|TRBV14|TRBD2
CASSPGLAGNNEQFF
TGTGCCAGCAGTCCTGGACTAGCGGGGAACAATGAGCAGTTCTTC
>TRBJ2-3|few|TRBV7-9|.
CASSLALATQYF
TGTGCCAGCAGCTTAGCGCTGGCTACGCAGTATTTT
>TRBJ2-3|many|TRBV24-1|.
CATSTREWQYF
TGTGCCACCAGTACGAGGGAATGGCAGTATTTT
>TRBJ2-2|.|TRBV4-2|TRBD2
CASSLPGLASTGELFF
TGTGCCAGCAGTCTACCGGGACTAGCATCCACCGGGGAGCTGTTTTTT
>TRBJ1-1|few|TRBV4-2|.
CASSMGGRNTEAFF
TGTGCCAGCAGCATGGGGGGCCGGAACACTGAAGCTTTCTTT
>TRBJ1-4|.|TRBV7-9|.
CASSLGGSWGEKLFF
TGTGCCAGCAGCTTAGGAGGCTCCTGGGGTGAAAAACTGTTTTTT
>TRBJ1-2|few|TRBV7-9|.
CASSSAKFGSPFNYGYTF
TGTGCCAGCAGCTCCGCAAAGTTCGGCAGCCCCTTTAACTATGGCTACACCTTC
>TRBJ1-1|.|TRBV6-2/TRBV6-3|.
CASSYSQGTMNTEAFF
TGTGCCAGCAGTTACTCGCAGGGCACTATGAACACTGAAGCTTTCTTT
>TRBJ1-1|few|TRBV11-2|.
CASSLGALMNTEAFF
TGTGCCAGCAGCTTAGGGGCCCTCATGAACACTGAAGCTTTCTTT
>TRBJ1-4|few|TRBV5-1|.
CASTTDRALGEKLFF
TGCGCCAGCACCACCGACCGGGCTTTAGGCGAAAAACTGTTTTTT
>TRBJ1-1|few|TRBV29-1|.
CSVEEGTGTEAFF
TGCAGCGTTGAAGAGGGGACGGGCACTGAAGCTTTCTTT
>TRBJ1-6|many|TRBV7-2|.
CASSLTGIDNSPLHF
TGTGCCAGCAGCTTAACAGGGATTGATAATTCACCCCTCCACTTT
>TRBJ1-4|few|TRBV21-1|.
CASSGGGEKLFF
TGTGCCAGCAGTGGCGGGGGGGAAAAACTGTTTTTT
>TRBJ2-7|.|TRBV7-2|TRBD1
CASSFHRDRGSYEQYF
TGTGCCAGCAGCTTCCACCGGGACAGGGGGAGCTACGAGCAGTACTTC
>TRBJ2-3|once|TRBV11-2|.
CASRSLRTDTQYF
TGTGCCAGCAGATCACTACGCACAGATACGCAGTATTTT
>TRBJ1-3|few|TRBV4-3|TRBD1
CASSQDGTVAGNTIYF
TGCGCCAGCAGCCAAGATGGGACAGTAGCGGGGAACACCATATATTTT
>TRBJ2-5|.|TRBV20-1|.
CSAQIRGTRGAQYF
TGCAGTGCCCAAATCCGGGGGACACGAGGGGCCCAGTACTTC
>TRBJ2-7|few|TRBV19|.
CASSMFGAEQYF
TGTGCCAGTAGTATGTTCGGAGCCGAGCAGTACTTC
>TRBJ1-6|few|TRBV15|.
CATSRGQLPLHF
TGTGCCACCAGCAGAGGGCAACTACCCCTCCACTTT
>TRBJ2-5|many|TRBV5-1|TRBD1
CASSLEDRGETQYF
TGCGCCAGCAGCTTGGAGGACAGGGGAGAGACCCAGTACTTC
>TRBJ2-1|.|TRBV6-2/TRBV6-3|.
CASSLVAYEQFF
TGTGCCAGCAGTTTGGTAGCCTATGAGCAGTTCTTC
>TRBJ2-2|few|TRBV5-5|.
CASTPAQIRTGELFF
TGTGCCAGCACTCCGGCGCAGATTCGCACCGGGGAGCTGTTTTTT
>TRBJ1-6|many|TRBV7-2|TRBD1
CASSLAGTASPLHF
TGTGCCAGCAGCTTAGCCGGGACAGCTTCACCCCTCCACTTT
>TRBJ1-4|.|TRBV12-3/TRBV12-4|.
CATASATNEKLFF
TGTGCCACCGCATCCGCAACTAATGAAAAACTGTTTTTT
>TRBJ1-3|few|TRBV12-3/TRBV12-4|.
CASSLSSRGNTIYF
TGTGCCAGCAGTTTATCGTCCAGAGGAAACACCATATATTTT
>TRBJ2-5|once|TRBV7-6|.
CASSRPAETQYF
TGTGCCAGCAGCCGGCCGGCGGAGACCCAGTACTTC
>TRBJ2-7|.|TRBV6-6|TRBD1
CASSGNDRVLGEQYF
TGTGCCAGCAGTGGGAACGACAGGGTTCTCGGTGAGCAGTACTTC
>TRBJ2-3|many|TRBV4-3|TRBD2
CASSQVAGGREAQYF
TGCGCCAGCAGCCAGGTAGCGGGGGGGCGAGAAGCGCAGTATTTT
>TRBJ2-7|.|TRBV20-1|TRBD1
CSAIRDRGREQYF
TGCAGTGCTATCCGGGACAGGGGGCGTGAGCAGTACTTC
>TRBJ2-2|many|TRBV5-1|.
CASSTKNTGELFF
TGCGCCAGCAGCACAAAGAACACCGGGGAGCTGTTTTTT
>TRBJ1-1|few|TRBV28|.
CASRATGYTEAFF
TGTGCCAGCAGAGCCACGGGGTACACTGAAGCTTTCTTT
>TRBJ2-3|many|TRBV12-3/TRBV12-4|TRBD2
CASSSLGAGGTDTQYF
TGTGCCAGCAGTTCCCTCGGAGCGGGGGGCACAGATACGCAGTATTTT
>TRBJ2-7|.|TRBV7-9|.
CASSALPGPYEQYF
TGTGCCAGCAGCGCCTTACCCGGACCTTACGAGCAGTACTTC